These 10 T cell receptor beta chains were all obtained from the same sample, sequenced in a study of T cell changes during pregnancy in multiple sclerosis. Repertoires were generated with immunoSEQ multiplex PCR, while TCRdb's copy carries only in-frame clones and drops some. Of tens of thousands of clones in the sample, almost 95% were seen once. The material sequenced was peripheral blood, taken after pregnancy. Receptor source: a female donor with multiple sclerosis, enrolled in a pregnancy study.

The chain has TRBV19 and TRBJ1-2, with 7 bases that match TRBD1. The CDR3 contains 11 residues. Looked up from germline, CDR1 is LNHDA and CDR2 is SQIVND (reference sequence). V trimming: 6 bases; J trimming: 10 bases; junction bases outside the gene matches: 5. The CDR3 coding sequence is TGTGCCAGTAGCCAGGGGGAGATCTACACCTTC. Protein product: CASSQGEIYTF.

This clone was recorded once. This chain links TRBV6-5 with TRBJ2-7; 7 bases map to TRBD2. The CDR3 sequence is 14 residues long. J gave up 0 bases and V 5 bases, and 4 bases lay outside the gene matches. Germline V gene data show CDR1 as MNHEY and CDR2 as SVGAGI. The chain's CDR3 is CASSTSAYSYEQYF. The CDR3 coding sequence is TGTGCCAGCAGTACTAGCGCCTACTCCTACGAGCAGTACTTC.

The chain links TRBV11-3 to TRBJ1-1; D remains unclear. Trimming removed 5 bases from V and 4 bases from J, with 11 bases in between. The CDR3 extends over 13 amino acids. Germline V gene sequence: CDR1 SGHNT, CDR2 YENEEA. This CDR3 is CASSRDPSTEAFF. For the CDR3, the DNA is TGTGCCAGCAGCCGGGATCCCAGCACTGAAGCTTTCTTT.

The chain carries TRBV10-3 and TRBJ1-2; TRBD1 is a possible D gene (6 bases). The V end was cut by 11 bases, the J end by 2 bases, with 18 bases between. Germline lookup yields CDR1 ENHRY and CDR2 SYGVKD. The CDR3 loop spans 14 amino acids. CDR3 loop: CAVTRDKANYGYTF. As DNA, the CDR3 is TGTGCCGTAACCCGGGACAAGGCGAACTATGGCTACACCTTC.

The V call is TRBV19, the J call TRBJ2-3; 9 positions agree with TRBD2. The CDR3 sequence is 16 residues long. V shed 4 bases, J shed 3 bases, and the junction held 8 bases outside the gene matches. Germline CDR1 reads LNHDA; CDR2 reads SQIVND (reference sequence). The CDR3 DNA reads TGTGCCAGTAGTACCCTTAGCGGGAGAAGGACAGATACGCAGTATTTT. Translated, it gives CASSTLSGRRTDTQYF.

This clone has at least ten counts. The chain links TRBV7-9 to TRBJ2-5; TRBD2 matches 12 bases. The V segment lost 5 bases and the J segment 5 bases; nucleotides outside the gene matches: 18. In germline, CDR1 is SEHNR, CDR2 FQNEAQ (reference sequence). There are 19 residues in the CDR3. CDR3 coding DNA: TGTGCCAGCAGCCCCCAAAGGGGGCTAGCGGGGGGGCCGAAGGAGACCCAGTACTTC. Translating gives CASSPQRGLAGGPKETQYF. Full variable domain (rest looked up from reference TRBV7-9 and TRBJ2-5): DTGVSQNPRHKITKRGQNVTFRCDPISEHNRLYWYRQTLGQGPEFLTYFQNEAQLEKSRLLSDRFSAERPKGSFSTLEIQRTEQGDSAMYLCASSPQRGLAGGPKETQYFGPGTRLLVL.

The V gene is TRBV6-1, the J gene TRBJ1-2; D not resolved. CDR3 length equals 15 residues. Germline CDR1 and CDR2: MNHNS and SASEGT. V dropped 1 base and J dropped 1 base, with 10 bases sitting between them. CDR3 sequence: CASSEVVADNYGYTF. For the CDR3, the DNA is TGTGCCAGCAGTGAAGTAGTTGCCGATAACTATGGCTACACCTTC.

The rearrangement joins TRBV5-1 to TRBJ1-5; 9 positions match TRBD1. The ends lost 4 bases at V and 4 bases at J; junction bases unmatched: 3. Germline V gives CDR1 SGHRS, CDR2 YFSETQ. The CDR3 sequence is 14 residues long. Here the CDR3 reads CASSPGQGNQPQHF. For the CDR3, the DNA is TGCGCCAGCAGCCCAGGACAGGGGAATCAGCCCCAGCATTTT.

This chain connects TRBV11-2 to TRBJ1-2, with a tentative D call TRBD1 (6 bases). Trimming took 5 bases from V and 3 from J, leaving 13 bases between them. Germline loops: CDR1 SGHAT, CDR2 FQNNGV. The CDR3 runs to 14 residues. The CDR3 DNA reads as TGTGCCAGCAGCCCTACAGGGTTGTACTATGGCTACACCTTC. Translating it yields CASSPTGLYYGYTF.

The genes are TRBV19 and TRBJ2-5; possibly TRBD2 for D (5 bases). The germline V gene has CDR1 LNHDA and CDR2 SQIVND (reference sequence). The CDR3 has 14 residues. V lost 1 base and J lost 3, with 9 bases in between. In DNA form, the CDR3 reads TGTGCCAGTAGTATAGGGAGCGGTAAAGAGACCCAGTACTTC. It translates to CASSIGSGKETQYF.